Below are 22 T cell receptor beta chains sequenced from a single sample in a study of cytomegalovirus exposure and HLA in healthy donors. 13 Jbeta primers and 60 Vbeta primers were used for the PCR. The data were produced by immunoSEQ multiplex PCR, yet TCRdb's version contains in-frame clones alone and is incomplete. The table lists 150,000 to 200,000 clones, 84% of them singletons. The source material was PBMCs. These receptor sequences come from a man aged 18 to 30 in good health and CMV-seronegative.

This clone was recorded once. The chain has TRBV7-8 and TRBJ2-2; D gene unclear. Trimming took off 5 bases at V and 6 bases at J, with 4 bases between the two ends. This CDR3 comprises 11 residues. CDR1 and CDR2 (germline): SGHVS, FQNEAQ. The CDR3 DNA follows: TGTGCCAGCAGCCCTGCCGGGGAGCTGTTTTTT. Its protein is CASSPAGELFF.

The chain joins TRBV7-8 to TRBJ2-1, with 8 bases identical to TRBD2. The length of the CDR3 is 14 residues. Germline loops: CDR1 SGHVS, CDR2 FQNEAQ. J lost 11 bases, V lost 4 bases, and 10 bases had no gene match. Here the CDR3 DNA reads TGTGCCAGCAGCTCGGGACTAGGGGGGAGGAAGCAGTTCTTC. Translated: CASSSGLGGRKQFF.

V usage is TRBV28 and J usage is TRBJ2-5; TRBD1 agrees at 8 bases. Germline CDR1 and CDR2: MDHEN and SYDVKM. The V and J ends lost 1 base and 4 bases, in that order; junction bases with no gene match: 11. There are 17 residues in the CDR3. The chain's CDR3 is CASSLYRQGTMVETQYF. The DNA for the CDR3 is TGTGCCAGCAGTTTATACCGACAGGGGACGATGGTAGAGACCCAGTACTTC.

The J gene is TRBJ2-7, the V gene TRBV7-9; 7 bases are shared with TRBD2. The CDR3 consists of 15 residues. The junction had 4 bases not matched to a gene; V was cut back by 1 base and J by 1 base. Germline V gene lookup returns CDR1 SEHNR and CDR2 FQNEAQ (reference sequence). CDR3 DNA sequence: TGTGCCAGCAGCTTAGGGGGGGGTAAATCCTACGAGCAGTACTTC. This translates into CASSLGGGKSYEQYF.

Written as DNA, the CDR3 is TGCGCCAGCAGCTTGGCACCTACTTACGAGCAGTACTTC. Translated: CASSLAPTYEQYF. This chain joins TRBV5-1 and TRBJ2-7; D ambiguous. There are 13 residues in the CDR3. V lost 0 bases, J lost 4 bases, and 8 bases lay in between. Looked up from germline, CDR1 is SGHRS and CDR2 is YFSETQ.

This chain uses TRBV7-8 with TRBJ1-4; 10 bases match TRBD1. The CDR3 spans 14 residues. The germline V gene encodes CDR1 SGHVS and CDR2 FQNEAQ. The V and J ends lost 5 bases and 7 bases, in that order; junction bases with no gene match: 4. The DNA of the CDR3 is TGTGCCAGCAGCCCGGGACAGGGGCGTGAAAAACTGTTTTTT. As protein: CASSPGQGREKLFF. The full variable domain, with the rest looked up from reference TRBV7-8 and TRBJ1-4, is GAGVSQSPRYKVAKRGQDVALRCDPISGHVSLFWYQQALGQGPEFLTYFQNEAQLDKSGLPSDRFFAERPEGSVSTLKIQRTQQEDSAVYLCASSPGQGREKLFFGSGTQLSVL.

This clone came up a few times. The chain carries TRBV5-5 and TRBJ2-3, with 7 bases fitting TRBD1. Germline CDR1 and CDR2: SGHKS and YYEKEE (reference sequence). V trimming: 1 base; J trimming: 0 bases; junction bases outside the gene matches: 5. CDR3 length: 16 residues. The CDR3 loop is CASSLTPGGSTDTQYF. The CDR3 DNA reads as TGTGCCAGCAGCTTGACTCCAGGGGGTAGCACAGATACGCAGTATTTT. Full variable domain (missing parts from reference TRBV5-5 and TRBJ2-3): DAGVTQSPTHLIKTRGQQVTLRCSPISGHKSVSWYQQVLGQGPQFIFQYYEKEERGRGNFPDRFSARQFPNYSSELNVNALLLGDSALYLCASSLTPGGSTDTQYFGPGTRLTVL.

CDR3 sequence reads: CASSLEALGGYGYTF. The CDR3 DNA reads as TGTGCCAGCAGCTTGGAGGCCCTCGGAGGGTATGGCTACACCTTC. The J gene is TRBJ1-2, the V gene TRBV5-8; D is unclear. Trimming took off 0 bases at V and 5 bases at J, with 14 bases between the two ends. Germline CDR1 is SGHTS and CDR2 is YDEGEE. The CDR3 sequence is 15 residues long.

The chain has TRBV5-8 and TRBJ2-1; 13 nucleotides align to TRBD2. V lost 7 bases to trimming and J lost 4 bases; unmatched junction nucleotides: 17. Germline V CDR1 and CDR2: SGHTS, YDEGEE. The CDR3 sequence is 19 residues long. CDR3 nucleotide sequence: TGTGCCAGCGGGAGAACGGACCCGACTAGCGGGAGGACATACAATGAGCAGTTCTTC. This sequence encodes CASGRTDPTSGRTYNEQFF.

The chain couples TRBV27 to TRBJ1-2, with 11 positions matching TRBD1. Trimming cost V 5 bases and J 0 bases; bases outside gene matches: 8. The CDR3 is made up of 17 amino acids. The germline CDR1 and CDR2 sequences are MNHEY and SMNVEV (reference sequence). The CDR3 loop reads CASSLEWTGGPNYGYTF. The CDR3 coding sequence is TGTGCCAGCAGTCTCGAATGGACAGGGGGCCCTAACTATGGCTACACCTTC.

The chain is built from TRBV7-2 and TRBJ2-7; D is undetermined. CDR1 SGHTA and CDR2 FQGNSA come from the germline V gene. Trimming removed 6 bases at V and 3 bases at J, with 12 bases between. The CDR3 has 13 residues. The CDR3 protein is CASSSRVGYEQYF. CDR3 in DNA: TGTGCCAGCAGTTCCCGGGTGGGCTACGAGCAGTACTTC.

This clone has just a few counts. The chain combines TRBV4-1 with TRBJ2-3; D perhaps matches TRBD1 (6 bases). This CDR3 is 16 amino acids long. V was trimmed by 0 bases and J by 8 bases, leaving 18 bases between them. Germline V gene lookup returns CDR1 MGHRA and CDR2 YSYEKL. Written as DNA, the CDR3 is TGCGCCAGCAGCCAAGAGGCTAGGGGGTTGGGTTCTACGCAGTATTTT. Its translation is CASSQEARGLGSTQYF.

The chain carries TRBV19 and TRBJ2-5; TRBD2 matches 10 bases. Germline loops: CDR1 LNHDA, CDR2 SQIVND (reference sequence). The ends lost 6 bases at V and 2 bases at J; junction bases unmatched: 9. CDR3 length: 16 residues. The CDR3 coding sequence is TGTGCCAGTAGCCTAGGGGGACTAGCGTCTCAAGAGACCCAGTACTTC. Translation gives CASSLGGLASQETQYF.

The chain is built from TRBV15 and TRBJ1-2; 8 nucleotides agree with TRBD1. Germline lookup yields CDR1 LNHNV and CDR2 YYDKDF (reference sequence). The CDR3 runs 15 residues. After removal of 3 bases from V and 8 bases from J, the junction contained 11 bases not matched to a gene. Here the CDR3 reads CATSSSRTGRGGYTF. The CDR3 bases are TGTGCCACCAGCAGCTCCCGGACAGGGCGTGGCGGCTACACCTTC.

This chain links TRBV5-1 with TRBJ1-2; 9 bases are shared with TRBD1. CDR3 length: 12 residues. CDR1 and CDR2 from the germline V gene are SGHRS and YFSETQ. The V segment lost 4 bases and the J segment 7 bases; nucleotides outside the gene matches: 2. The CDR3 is CASSGQGFGYTF. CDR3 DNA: TGCGCCAGCAGCGGACAGGGGTTTGGCTACACCTTC. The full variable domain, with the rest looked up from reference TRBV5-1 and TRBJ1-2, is KAGVTQTPRYLIKTRGQQVTLSCSPISGHRSVSWYQQTPGQGLQFLFEYFSETQRNKGNFPGRFSGRQFSNSRSEMNVSTLELGDSALYLCASSGQGFGYTFGSGTRLTVV.

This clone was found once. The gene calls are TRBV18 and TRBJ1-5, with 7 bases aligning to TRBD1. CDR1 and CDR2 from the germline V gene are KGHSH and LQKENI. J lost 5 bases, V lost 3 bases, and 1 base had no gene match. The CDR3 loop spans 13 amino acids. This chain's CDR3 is CASSPGTDQPQHF. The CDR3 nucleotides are TGTGCCAGCTCACCCGGGACAGATCAGCCCCAGCATTTT. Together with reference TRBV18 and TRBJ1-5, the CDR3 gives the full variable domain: NAGVMQNPRHLVRRRGQEARLRCSPMKGHSHVYWYRQLPEEGLKFMVYLQKENIIDESGMPKERFSAEFPKEGPSILRIQQVVRGDSAAYFCASSPGTDQPQHFGDGTRLSIL.

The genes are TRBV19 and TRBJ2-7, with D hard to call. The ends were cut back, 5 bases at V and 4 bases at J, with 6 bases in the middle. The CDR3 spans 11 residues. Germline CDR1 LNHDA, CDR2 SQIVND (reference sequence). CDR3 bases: TGTGCCAGTAGTTCACAGTACGAGCAGTACTTC. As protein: CASSSQYEQYF.

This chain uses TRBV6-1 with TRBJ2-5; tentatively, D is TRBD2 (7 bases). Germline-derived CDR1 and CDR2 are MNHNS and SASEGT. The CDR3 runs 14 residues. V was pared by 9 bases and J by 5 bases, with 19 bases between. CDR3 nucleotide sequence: TGTGCCAGGAGGGAGGGGGGATCGAGGGAGACCCAGTACTTC. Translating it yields CARREGGSRETQYF.

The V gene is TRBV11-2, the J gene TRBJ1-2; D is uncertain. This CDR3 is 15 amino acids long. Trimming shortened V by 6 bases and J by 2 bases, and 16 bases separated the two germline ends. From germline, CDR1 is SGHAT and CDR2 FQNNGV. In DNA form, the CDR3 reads TGTGCCAGCAGACAACTCTCGGGGAGGAACTATGGCTACACCTTC. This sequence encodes CASRQLSGRNYGYTF.

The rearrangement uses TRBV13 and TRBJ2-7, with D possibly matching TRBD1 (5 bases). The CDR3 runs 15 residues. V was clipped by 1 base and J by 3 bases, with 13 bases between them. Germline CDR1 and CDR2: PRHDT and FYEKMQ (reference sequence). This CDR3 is CASSLDRTSYYEQYF. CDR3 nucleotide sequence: TGTGCCAGCAGCTTAGACAGGACCTCCTACTACGAGCAGTACTTC. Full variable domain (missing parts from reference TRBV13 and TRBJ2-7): AAGVIQSPRHLIKEKRETATLKCYPIPRHDTVYWYQQGPGQDPQFLISFYEKMQSDKGSIPDRFSAQQFSDYHSELNMSSLELGDSALYFCASSLDRTSYYEQYFGPGTRLTVT.

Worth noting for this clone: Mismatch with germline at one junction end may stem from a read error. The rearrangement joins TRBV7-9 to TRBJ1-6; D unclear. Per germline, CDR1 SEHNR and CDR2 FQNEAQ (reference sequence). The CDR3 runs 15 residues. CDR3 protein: CSSSSRGEANSPLHF. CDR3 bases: TGTTCCAGCAGCTCCCGGGGTGAGGCTAATTCACCCCTCCACTTT. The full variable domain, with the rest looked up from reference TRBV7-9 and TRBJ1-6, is DTGVSQNPRHKITKRGQNVTFRCDPISEHNRLYWYRQTLGQGPEFLTYFQNEAQLEKSRLLSDRFSAERPKGSFSTLEIQRTEQGDSAMYLCSSSSRGEANSPLHFGNGTRLTVT.

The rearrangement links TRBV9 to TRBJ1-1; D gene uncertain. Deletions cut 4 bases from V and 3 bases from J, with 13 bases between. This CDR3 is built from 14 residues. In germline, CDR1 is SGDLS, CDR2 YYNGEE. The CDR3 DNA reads TGTGCCAGCAGCTCTAGTGGTGGAGACACTGAAGCTTTCTTT. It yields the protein CASSSSGGDTEAFF.